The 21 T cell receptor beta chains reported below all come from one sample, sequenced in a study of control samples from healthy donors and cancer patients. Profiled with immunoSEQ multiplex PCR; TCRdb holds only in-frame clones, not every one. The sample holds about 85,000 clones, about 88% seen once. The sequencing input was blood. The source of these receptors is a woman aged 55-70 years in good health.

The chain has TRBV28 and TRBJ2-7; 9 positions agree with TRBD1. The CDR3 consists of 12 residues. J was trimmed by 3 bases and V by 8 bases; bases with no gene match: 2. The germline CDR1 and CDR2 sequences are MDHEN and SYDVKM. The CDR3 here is CASRDRDYEQYF. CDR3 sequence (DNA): TGTGCCAGCCGGGACAGGGACTACGAGCAGTACTTC.

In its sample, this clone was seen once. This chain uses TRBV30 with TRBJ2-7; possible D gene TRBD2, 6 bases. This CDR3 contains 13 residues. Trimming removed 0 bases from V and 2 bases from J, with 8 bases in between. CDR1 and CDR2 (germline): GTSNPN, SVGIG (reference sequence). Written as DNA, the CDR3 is TGTGCCTGGAGTGTTAGCGGACCCTACGAGCAGTACTTC. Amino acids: CAWSVSGPYEQYF.

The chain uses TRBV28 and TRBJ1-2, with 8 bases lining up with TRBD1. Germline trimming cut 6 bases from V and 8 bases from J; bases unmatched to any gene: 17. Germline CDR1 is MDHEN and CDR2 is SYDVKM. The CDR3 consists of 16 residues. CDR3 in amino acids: CASSSRDRINYLGYTF. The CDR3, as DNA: TGTGCCAGCAGCTCCCGGGACAGGATTAATTATCTCGGCTACACCTTC.

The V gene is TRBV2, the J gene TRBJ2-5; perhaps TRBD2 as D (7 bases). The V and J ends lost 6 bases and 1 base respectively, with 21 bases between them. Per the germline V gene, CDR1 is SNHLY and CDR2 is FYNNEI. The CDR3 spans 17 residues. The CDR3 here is CASSVPPGGQIQETQYF. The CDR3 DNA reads TGTGCCAGCAGCGTACCACCGGGAGGACAGATCCAAGAGACCCAGTACTTC.

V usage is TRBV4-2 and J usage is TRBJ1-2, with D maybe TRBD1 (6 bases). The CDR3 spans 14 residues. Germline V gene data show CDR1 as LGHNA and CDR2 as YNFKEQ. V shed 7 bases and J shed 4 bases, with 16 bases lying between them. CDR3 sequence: CASNQPGEPYGYTF. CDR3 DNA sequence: TGTGCCAGCAACCAGCCAGGGGAGCCCTATGGCTACACCTTC.

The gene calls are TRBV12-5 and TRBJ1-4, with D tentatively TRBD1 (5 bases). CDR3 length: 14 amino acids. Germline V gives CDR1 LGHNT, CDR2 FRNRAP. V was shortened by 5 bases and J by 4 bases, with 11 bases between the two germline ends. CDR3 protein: CASGRGGVNEKLFF. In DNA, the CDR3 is TGTGCTAGTGGTCGGGGGGGAGTTAATGAAAAACTGTTTTTT.

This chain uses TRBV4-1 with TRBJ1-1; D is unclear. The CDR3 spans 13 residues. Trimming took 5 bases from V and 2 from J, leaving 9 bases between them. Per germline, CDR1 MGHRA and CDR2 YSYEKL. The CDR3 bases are TGCGCCAGCAGCTCCCTTTACAACACTGAAGCTTTCTTT. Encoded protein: CASSSLYNTEAFF.

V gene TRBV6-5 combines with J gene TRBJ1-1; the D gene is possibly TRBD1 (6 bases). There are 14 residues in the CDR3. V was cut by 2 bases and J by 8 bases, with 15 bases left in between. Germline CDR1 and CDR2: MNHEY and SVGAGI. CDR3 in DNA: TGTGCCAGCAGTTACAATAACAGGGTGGCCGAAGCTTTCTTT. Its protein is CASSYNNRVAEAFF.

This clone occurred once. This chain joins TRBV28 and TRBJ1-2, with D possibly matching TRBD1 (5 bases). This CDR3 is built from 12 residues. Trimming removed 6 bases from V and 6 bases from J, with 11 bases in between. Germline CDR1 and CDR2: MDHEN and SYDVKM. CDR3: CASSPRQHGYTF. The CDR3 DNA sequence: TGTGCCAGCAGCCCCAGACAGCATGGCTACACCTTC.

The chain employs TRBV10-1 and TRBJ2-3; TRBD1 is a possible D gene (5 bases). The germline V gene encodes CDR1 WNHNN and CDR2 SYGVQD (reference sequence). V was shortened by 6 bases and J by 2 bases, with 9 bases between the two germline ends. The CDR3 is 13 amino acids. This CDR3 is CASRGHITDTQYF. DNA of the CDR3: TGCGCCAGCAGGGGGCATATCACAGATACGCAGTATTTT.

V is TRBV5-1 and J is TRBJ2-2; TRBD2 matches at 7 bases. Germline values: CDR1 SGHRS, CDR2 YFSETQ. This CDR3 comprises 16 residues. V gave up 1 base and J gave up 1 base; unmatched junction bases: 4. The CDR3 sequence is CASSLSQRGNTGELFF. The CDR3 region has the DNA TGCGCCAGCAGCTTGAGCCAGCGGGGGAACACCGGGGAGCTGTTTTTT.

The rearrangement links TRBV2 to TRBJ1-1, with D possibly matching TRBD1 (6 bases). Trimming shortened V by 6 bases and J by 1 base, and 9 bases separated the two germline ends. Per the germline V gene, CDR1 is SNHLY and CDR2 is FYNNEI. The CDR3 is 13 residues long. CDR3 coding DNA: TGTGCCAGCAGCCTGGACAGGAACACTGAAGCTTTCTTT. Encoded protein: CASSLDRNTEAFF.

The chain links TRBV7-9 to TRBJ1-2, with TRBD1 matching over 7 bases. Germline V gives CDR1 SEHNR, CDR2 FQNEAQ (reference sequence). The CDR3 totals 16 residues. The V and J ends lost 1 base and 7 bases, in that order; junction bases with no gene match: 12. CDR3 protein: CASSLGIATGTRGYTF. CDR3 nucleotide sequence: TGTGCCAGCAGCTTAGGCATAGCGACAGGGACACGTGGCTACACCTTC.

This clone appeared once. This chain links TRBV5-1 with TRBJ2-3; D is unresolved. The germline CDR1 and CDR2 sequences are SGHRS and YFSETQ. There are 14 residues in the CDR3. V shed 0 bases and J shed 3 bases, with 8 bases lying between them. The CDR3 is CASSLGPPTDTQYF. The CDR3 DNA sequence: TGCGCCAGCAGCTTGGGACCGCCGACAGATACGCAGTATTTT.

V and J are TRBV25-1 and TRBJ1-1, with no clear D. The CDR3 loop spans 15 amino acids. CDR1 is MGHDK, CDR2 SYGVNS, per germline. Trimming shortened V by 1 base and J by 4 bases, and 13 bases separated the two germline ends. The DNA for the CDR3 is TGTGCCAGCAGTGAATTTAACTTTATAGGCACTGAAGCTTTCTTT. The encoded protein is CASSEFNFIGTEAFF.

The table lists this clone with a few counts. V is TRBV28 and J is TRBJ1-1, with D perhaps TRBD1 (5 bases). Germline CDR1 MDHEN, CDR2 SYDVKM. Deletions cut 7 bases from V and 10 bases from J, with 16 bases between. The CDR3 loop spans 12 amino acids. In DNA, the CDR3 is TGTGCCAGCATCAAATCGTGGGGGGGAGCTTTCTTT. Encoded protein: CASIKSWGGAFF. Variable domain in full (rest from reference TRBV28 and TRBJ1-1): DVKVTQSSRYLVKRTGEKVFLECVQDMDHENMFWYRQDPGLGLRLIYFSYDVKMKEKGDIPEGYSVSREKKERFSLILESASTNQTSMYLCASIKSWGGAFFGQGTRLTVV.

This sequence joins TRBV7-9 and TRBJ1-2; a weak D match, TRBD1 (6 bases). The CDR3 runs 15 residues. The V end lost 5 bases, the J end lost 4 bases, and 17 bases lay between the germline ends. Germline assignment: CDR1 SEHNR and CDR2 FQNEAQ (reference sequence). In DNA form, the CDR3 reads TGTGCCAGCAGCCCACGGGACATCTTTAGCTATGGCTACACCTTC. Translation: CASSPRDIFSYGYTF.

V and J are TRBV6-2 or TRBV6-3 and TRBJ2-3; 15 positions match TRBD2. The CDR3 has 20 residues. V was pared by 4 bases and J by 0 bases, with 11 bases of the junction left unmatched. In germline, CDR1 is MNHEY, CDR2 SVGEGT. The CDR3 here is CASSSLRGLAGGSSTDTQYF. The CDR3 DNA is TGTGCCAGCAGTTCTCTCCGGGGACTAGCGGGGGGATCTAGCACAGATACGCAGTATTTT.

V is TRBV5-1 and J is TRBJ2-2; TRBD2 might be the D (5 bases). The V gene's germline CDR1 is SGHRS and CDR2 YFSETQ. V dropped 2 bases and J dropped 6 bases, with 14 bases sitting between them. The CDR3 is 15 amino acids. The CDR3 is CASSLLDSLPGELFF. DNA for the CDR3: TGCGCCAGCAGCTTACTGGACTCGCTTCCCGGGGAGCTGTTTTTT.

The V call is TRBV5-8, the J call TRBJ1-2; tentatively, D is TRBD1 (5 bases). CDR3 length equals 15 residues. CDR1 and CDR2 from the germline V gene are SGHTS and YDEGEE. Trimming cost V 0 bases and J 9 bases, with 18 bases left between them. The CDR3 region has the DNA TGTGCCAGCAGCTTGGGGGACGCCGGCGTGGTTCGCTACACCTTC. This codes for CASSLGDAGVVRYTF.

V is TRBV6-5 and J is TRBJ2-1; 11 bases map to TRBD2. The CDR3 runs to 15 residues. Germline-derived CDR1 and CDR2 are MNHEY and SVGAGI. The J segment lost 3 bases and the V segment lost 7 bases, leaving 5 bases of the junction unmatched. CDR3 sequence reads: CASTSGRWDYNEQFF. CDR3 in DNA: TGTGCCAGCACTAGCGGGAGGTGGGACTACAATGAGCAGTTCTTC.